The 15 T cell receptor beta chains given below trace back to one sample, sequenced in a study of a mutant IDH1 vaccine in newly diagnosed glioma. Noted time point: week 11, during vaccination. Vaccine doses each comprised 300 ug of mutant IDH1 20-mer peptide, with topical imiquimod. Clones were sequenced by immunoSEQ multiplex PCR, and TCRdb holds only the in-frame ones, with some missing. The sample lists roughly 30,000 clones, under 80% occurring once. Their antigen targets remain unknown. The starting material was PBMCs, obtained from a glioma patient whose treatment included an IDH1 peptide vaccine. The receptor source for this set is a man younger than 40 with glioma.

The chain joins TRBV7-2 to TRBJ2-7, with 7 bases matching TRBD2. V trimming: 3 bases; J trimming: 4 bases; junction bases outside the gene matches: 12. There are 16 residues in the CDR3. Per the germline V gene, CDR1 is SGHTA and CDR2 is FQGNSA. The CDR3 nucleotides are TGTGCCAGCAGCTTTAGTGCCGGGACGGGGGGTTACGAGCAGTACTTC. Protein sequence: CASSFSAGTGGYEQYF. Based on the CDR3 plus reference TRBV7-2 and TRBJ2-7, the full variable domain is GAGVSQSPSNKVTEKGKDVELRCDPISGHTALYWYRQSLGQGLEFLIYFQGNSAPDKSGLPSDRFSAERTGGSVSTLTIQRTQQEDSAVYLCASSFSAGTGGYEQYFGPGTRLTVT.

This rearrangement joins TRBV27 to TRBJ1-1; D possibly corresponds to TRBD1 (5 bases). V lost 5 bases, J lost 1 base, and 8 bases lay in between. CDR1 is MNHEY, CDR2 SMNVEV, per germline (reference sequence). The CDR3 is made up of 13 amino acids. The CDR3 DNA is TGTGCCAGCAGTCTCGGACAGAACACTGAAGCTTTCTTT. Encoded protein: CASSLGQNTEAFF.

The genes are TRBV4-3 and TRBJ1-4, with a tentative D call TRBD1 (6 bases). Germline CDR1 is LGHNA and CDR2 is YSLEER. V lost 0 bases and J lost 3, with 14 bases in between. The CDR3 is made up of 17 amino acids. In DNA form, the CDR3 reads TGCGCCAGCAGCCAAGATGTGGGGGGCTCGGCTAATGAAAAACTGTTTTTT. Amino acids: CASSQDVGGSANEKLFF.

The chain couples TRBV5-1 to TRBJ1-2; 7 bases fit TRBD1. V was pared by 4 bases and J by 0 bases, with 6 bases of the junction left unmatched. CDR3 length: 15 amino acids. The germline CDR1 and CDR2 sequences are SGHRS and YFSETQ. CDR3 nucleotides: TGCGCCAGCAGCGGAGGGACAGAAACTAACTATGGCTACACCTTC. This sequence encodes CASSGGTETNYGYTF.

This chain joins TRBV25-1 and TRBJ1-6; possible D gene TRBD1, 6 bases. V lost 0 bases to trimming and J lost 8 bases, with 11 bases between them. The CDR3 extends over 15 amino acids. CDR1 MGHDK and CDR2 SYGVNS come from the germline V gene. CDR3 amino acids: CASSEYYRVDSPLHF. CDR3 DNA: TGTGCCAGCAGTGAATATTACAGGGTGGATTCACCCCTCCACTTT.

The CDR3 is CASSTASSTGSSYEQYF. CDR3 coding DNA: TGTGCCAGTAGTACCGCCTCCTCGACAGGGAGCTCCTACGAGCAGTACTTC. The rearrangement links TRBV19 to TRBJ2-7; 7 bases fit TRBD1. J gave up 0 bases and V 4 bases, and 12 bases lay outside the gene matches. The CDR3 sequence is 17 residues long. Germline CDR1 and CDR2: LNHDA and SQIVND (reference sequence).

V is TRBV7-8 and J is TRBJ2-1; 8 bases are a match to TRBD1. Germline V gene sequence: CDR1 SGHVS, CDR2 FQNEAQ. This CDR3 is built from 14 residues. V dropped 3 bases and J dropped 8; count of bases not matched to a gene: 6. This CDR3 is CASSFGQGWDEQFF. CDR3 nucleotides: TGTGCCAGCAGCTTTGGACAGGGCTGGGATGAGCAGTTCTTC.

The rearrangement joins TRBV29-1 to TRBJ1-3, with 8 bases fitting TRBD1. The J segment lost 8 bases and the V segment lost 1 base, leaving 4 bases of the junction unmatched. This CDR3 region has 13 residues. Per the germline V gene, CDR1 is SQVTM and CDR2 is ANQGSEA. CDR3 nucleotide sequence: TGCAGCGTTGAAGTACAGGGGGACTACACCATATATTTT. Translating it yields CSVEVQGDYTIYF.

This clone is labeled medium-sized. The CDR3: CASSSDTFNQPQHF. The CDR3, as DNA: TGTGCCAGTAGTTCGGACACATTCAATCAGCCCCAGCATTTT. The V gene is TRBV19, the J gene TRBJ1-5; the D gene is possibly TRBD1 (5 bases). V dropped 5 bases and J dropped 3 bases, with 11 bases sitting between them. The CDR3 has 14 amino acids. The germline CDR1 and CDR2 sequences are LNHDA and SQIVND (reference sequence).

The rearrangement links TRBV10-3 to TRBJ1-5, with D tentatively TRBD1 (6 bases). This CDR3 region has 20 residues. The germline gives CDR1 ENHRY, CDR2 SYGVKD. Trimming took off 8 bases at V and 0 bases at J, with 29 bases between the two ends. The CDR3 sequence: CAIVTSQQGRDGTSNQPQHF. The CDR3 nucleotides are TGTGCCATCGTGACGTCGCAACAGGGAAGAGACGGTACTAGCAATCAGCCCCAGCATTTT.

This chain links TRBV30 with TRBJ1-1; D gene unclear. The ends were cut back, 2 bases at V and 1 base at J, with 11 bases in the middle. The CDR3 sequence is 14 residues long. CDR1 is GTSNPN, CDR2 SVGIG, per germline (reference sequence). CDR3 sequence: CAWSPGQENTEAFF. CDR3 nucleotides: TGTGCCTGGAGTCCCGGGCAGGAGAACACTGAAGCTTTCTTT.

J is TRBJ2-3 and V is TRBV10-2, with 9 nucleotides matching TRBD2. The CDR3 extends over 14 amino acids. Germline CDR1 WSHSY, CDR2 SAAADI. Trimming at V came to 5 bases and at J to 2 bases, leaving 2 bases not matched to a gene. CDR3 nucleotides: TGCGCCAGCAGTTGGACTAGCGCCACAGATACGCAGTATTTT. This translates into CASSWTSATDTQYF.

The V and J genes are TRBV2 and TRBJ1-3; maybe TRBD1 (5 bases). The CDR3 runs to 15 residues. The V gene lost 9 bases and the J gene lost 0 bases, with 15 bases spanning the gap. Germline V gene sequence: CDR1 SNHLY, CDR2 FYNNEI. The CDR3 protein is CARLAGTDSGNTIYF. CDR3 coding DNA: TGTGCCAGGCTGGCCGGGACGGACTCTGGAAACACCATATATTTT.

This chain connects TRBV28 to TRBJ2-3, with D perhaps TRBD1 (6 bases). The CDR3 has 14 amino acids. CDR1 and CDR2 from the germline V gene are MDHEN and SYDVKM. The V gene lost 5 bases and the J gene lost 0 bases, with 9 bases spanning the gap. CDR3 amino acids: CASSLGQSTDTQYF. The CDR3 DNA sequence: TGTGCCAGCAGTCTAGGACAGAGCACAGATACGCAGTATTTT.

The J gene is TRBJ2-7, the V gene TRBV29-1, with D possibly being TRBD1 or TRBD2 (5 bases each). The V gene lost 6 bases and the J gene lost 2 bases, with 14 bases spanning the gap. CDR3 length: 13 residues. The V gene's germline CDR1 is SQVTM and CDR2 ANQGSEA. The CDR3 nucleotides read TGCAGCGTAGCGGAGGACACCCCCTACGAGCAGTACTTC. It is translated as CSVAEDTPYEQYF.